The T cell receptor beta chain under discussion was sequenced for a study of blood T cell repertoires in COVID-19. Study summary: The origin of the acute and convalescent COVID-19 samples was the United States, Italy and Spain. Nucleic acid was either cDNA or gDNA, and it came from T cells, B-cell-depleted T cells, or PBMCs.

This CDR3 comprises 14 residues. CDR1 and CDR2 from the germline V gene are MNHNS and SASEGT. The V end lost 1 base, the J end lost 7 bases, and 14 bases lay between the germline ends. In the source study's methods: Reference gene primer amplification in the assay estimated nucleated cell counts. The protocol was immunoSEQ multiplex PCR, while the TCRdb copy is restricted to in-frame clones and leaves out a portion. The DNA was the basis for D and trimming; V, J and clone size are from that table. The sample comprises 200,000 to 300,000 clones, about 90% of which are singletons, and over 3.5% rests with the top ten.

Material for sequencing was peripheral blood. The chain joins TRBV6-1 to TRBJ2-7, with a tentative D call TRBD2 (6 bases). This clonotype originated in a woman between 35 and 50 years old with acute or convalescent COVID-19. CDR3 protein: CASSEGAGRWEQYV. DNA of the CDR3: TGTGCCAGCAGTGAAGGGGCGGGGAGATGGGAGCAGTACGTC.